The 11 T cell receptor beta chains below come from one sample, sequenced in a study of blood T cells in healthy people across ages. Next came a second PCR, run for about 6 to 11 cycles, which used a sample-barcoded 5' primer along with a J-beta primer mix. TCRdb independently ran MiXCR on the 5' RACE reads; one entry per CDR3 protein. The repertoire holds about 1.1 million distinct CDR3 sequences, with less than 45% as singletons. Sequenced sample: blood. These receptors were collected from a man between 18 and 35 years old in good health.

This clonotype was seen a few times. Here the CDR3 reads CASRAGTYYGYTF. The DNA of the CDR3 is TGTGCCAGCAGAGCCGGGACTTACTATGGCTACACCTTC. The gene calls are TRBV28 and TRBJ1-2; D possibly corresponds to TRBD1 (5 bases). Germline CDR1 is MDHEN and CDR2 is SYDVKM. Trimming left V 6 bases short and J 3 bases short, with 11 bases between. The CDR3 is 13 amino acids.

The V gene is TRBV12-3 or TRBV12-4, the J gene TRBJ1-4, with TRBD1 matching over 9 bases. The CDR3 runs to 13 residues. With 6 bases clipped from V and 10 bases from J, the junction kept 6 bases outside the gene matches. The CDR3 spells CASSPGQGGKLFF. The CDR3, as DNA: TGTGCCAGCAGCCCGGGACAGGGCGGAAAACTGTTTTTT.

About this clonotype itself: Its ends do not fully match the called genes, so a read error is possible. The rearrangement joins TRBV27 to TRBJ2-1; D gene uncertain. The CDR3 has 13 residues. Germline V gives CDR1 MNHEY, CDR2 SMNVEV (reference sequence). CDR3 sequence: CASSSRTYNGQFF. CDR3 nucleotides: TGTGCCAGCAGTTCTCGGACCTACAATGGGCAGTTCTTC.

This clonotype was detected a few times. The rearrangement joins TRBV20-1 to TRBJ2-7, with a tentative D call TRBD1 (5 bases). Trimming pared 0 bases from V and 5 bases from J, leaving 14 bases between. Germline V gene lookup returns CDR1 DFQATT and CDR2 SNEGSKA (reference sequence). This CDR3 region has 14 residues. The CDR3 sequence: CSARDGYRRDEQYF. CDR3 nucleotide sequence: TGCAGTGCTAGAGATGGTTACCGCAGGGACGAGCAGTACTTC.

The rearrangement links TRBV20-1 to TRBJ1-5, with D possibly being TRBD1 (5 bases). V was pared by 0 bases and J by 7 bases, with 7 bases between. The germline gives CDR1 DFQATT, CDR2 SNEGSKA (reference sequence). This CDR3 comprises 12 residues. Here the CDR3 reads CSAREGAQPQHF. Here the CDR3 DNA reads TGCAGTGCTAGAGAAGGGGCCCAGCCCCAGCATTTT.

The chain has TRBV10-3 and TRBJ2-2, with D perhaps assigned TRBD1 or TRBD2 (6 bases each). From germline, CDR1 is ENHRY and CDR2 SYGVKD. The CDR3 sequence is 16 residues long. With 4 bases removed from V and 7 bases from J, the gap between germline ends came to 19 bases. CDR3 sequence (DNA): TGTGCCATCAGTGGAACGGGGGCCGGGACGAACGGGGAGCTGTTTTTT. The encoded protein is CAISGTGAGTNGELFF.

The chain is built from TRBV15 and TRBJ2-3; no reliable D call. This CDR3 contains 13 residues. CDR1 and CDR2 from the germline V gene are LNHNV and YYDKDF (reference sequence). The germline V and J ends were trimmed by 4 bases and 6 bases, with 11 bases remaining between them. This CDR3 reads CATSNPSTDTQYF. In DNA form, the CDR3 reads TGTGCCACCAGCAACCCCTCAACCGATACGCAGTATTTT.

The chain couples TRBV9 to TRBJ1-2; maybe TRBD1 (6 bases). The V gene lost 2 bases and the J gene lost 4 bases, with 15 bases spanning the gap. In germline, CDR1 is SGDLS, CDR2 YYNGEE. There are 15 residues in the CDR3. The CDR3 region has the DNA TGTGCCAGCAGCGTGGATGTCCAGGGGAGCTATGGCTACACCTTC. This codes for CASSVDVQGSYGYTF.

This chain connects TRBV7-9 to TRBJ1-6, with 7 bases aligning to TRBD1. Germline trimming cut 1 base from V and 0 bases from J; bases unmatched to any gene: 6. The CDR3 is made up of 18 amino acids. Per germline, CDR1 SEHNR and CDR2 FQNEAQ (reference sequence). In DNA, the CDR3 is TGTGCCAGCAGCTTAGAGGCCAGGGGGTTCTCCTATAATTCACCCCTCCACTTT. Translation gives CASSLEARGFSYNSPLHF.

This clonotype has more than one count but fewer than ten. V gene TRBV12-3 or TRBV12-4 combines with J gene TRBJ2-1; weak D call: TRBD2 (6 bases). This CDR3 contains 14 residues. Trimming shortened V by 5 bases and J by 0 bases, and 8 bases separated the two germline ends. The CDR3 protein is CASSTGASYNEQFF. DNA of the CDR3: TGTGCCAGCAGTACGGGAGCCTCCTACAATGAGCAGTTCTTC.

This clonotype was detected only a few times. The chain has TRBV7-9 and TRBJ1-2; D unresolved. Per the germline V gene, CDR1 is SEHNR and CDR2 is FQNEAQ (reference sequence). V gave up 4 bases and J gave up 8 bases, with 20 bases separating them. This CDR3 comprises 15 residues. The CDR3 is CASSSAGAAVLGYTF. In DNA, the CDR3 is TGTGCCAGCAGCTCCGCGGGAGCAGCGGTCTTGGGCTACACCTTC.